The clone carrying this T cell receptor beta chain was counted between two and nine times. With iRepertoire HTBI primers and Arm-PCR of CDR3 regions, TCR beta libraries were built. From the multiplex PCR reads, TCRdb called clonotypes with MiXCR, one entry per CDR3 protein. The sample has about 610,000 distinct CDR3 sequences, more than 15% seen once. This sample is part of a study of regulatory T cells in long-lasting Graves disease. Per germline, CDR1 KGHDR and CDR2 SFDVKD. Trimming removed 9 bases at V and 2 bases at J, with 9 bases between. The CDR3 length is 13 residues. Time point denoted: newly diagnosed GD, antithyroid drugs for less than 3 months. The TCR library used RNA extracted from PBMCs. The same data also contributed to another study, on T cells in Graves' hyperthyroidism and ophthalmopathy. Turning to that study: Diagnostic assessment was based on clinical symptoms, serum thyroxine and TRAb, thyroid ultrasound and orbital computed tomography.

The sequenced sample was peripheral blood mononuclear cells (PBMCs), obtained at new diagnosis, from a patient treated with antithyroid drugs. The chain carries TRBV24-1 and TRBJ1-4; no definite D call. The source is a man younger than 30 with Graves disease. CDR3: CATEDPTNEKLFF. Here the CDR3 DNA reads TGTGCCACCGAAGACCCTACTAATGAAAAACTGTTTTTT.